The rows below give T cell receptor beta chains drawn from one sample of a study of blood T cells in healthy people across ages. TCRdb re-called the 5' RACE reads through MiXCR, storing one row per CDR3 protein. The data show some 1.4 million distinct CDR3 sequences, around 42% seen once. Sample: blood. The source is a woman aged 18 to 35 in good health. Both conserved end residues are part of each CDR3. The order of the fields is clone size, V gene, J gene, D gene, CDR3 protein, CDR3 DNA. The D gene is left open where the match is weak. Size is omitted from some rows. Given values are once, few, many or a class for expanded clones.

>.|TRBV20-1|TRBJ1-1|TRBD1
CSARKLGQGIPTEAFF
TGCAGTGCTAGGAAGTTGGGACAGGGTATCCCCACTGAAGCTTTCTTT
>once|TRBV7-6|TRBJ2-7|.
CASSRTLIEAYNEQYF
TGTGCCAGCAGCCGGACCCTGATTGAAGCCTACAATGAGCAGTACTTC
>once|TRBV6-5|TRBJ2-1|TRBD2
CASSYSALLAGKSNEQFF
TGTGCCAGCAGTTACTCCGCCTTACTAGCGGGGAAATCCAATGAGCAGTTCTTC
>.|TRBV18|TRBJ2-2|TRBD2
CASSPLSGGTGELFF
TGTGCCAGCTCACCACTAAGCGGGGGCACCGGGGAGCTGTTTTTT
>.|TRBV5-1|TRBJ2-1|TRBD1
CASSWGTGEDEQFF
TGCGCCAGCAGCTGGGGGACAGGGGAGGATGAGCAGTTCTTC
>.|TRBV20-1|TRBJ2-7|.
CSAEYEWDGSYEQYF
TGCAGTGCTGAGTACGAGTGGGACGGCTCCTACGAGCAGTACTTC
>few|TRBV4-1|TRBJ2-1|TRBD1
CASSQPGQYNEQFF
TGCGCCAGCAGCCAACCGGGACAGTACAATGAGCAGTTCTTC
>.|TRBV4-1|TRBJ1-5|.
CASSQGFWTSNQPQHF
TGCGCCAGCAGCCAAGGCTTCTGGACTTCCAATCAGCCCCAGCATTTT
>.|TRBV29-1|TRBJ1-1|TRBD1
CSTGQGANTNTEAFF
TGCAGCACCGGACAGGGGGCCAATACGAACACTGAAGCTTTCTTT
>few|TRBV6-1|TRBJ1-2|TRBD1
CASSQGTGGRHYGYTF
TGTGCCAGCAGTCAAGGGACAGGGGGTCGACACTATGGCTACACCTTC
>few|TRBV14|TRBJ2-2|TRBD2
CASSQGLRISSGNPGELFF
TGTGCCAGCAGCCAAGGATTGCGTATCTCTAGCGGGAACCCCGGGGAGCTGTTTTTT
>.|TRBV19|TRBJ1-1|.
CASRDPNTEAFF
TGTGCCAGTAGGGATCCAAACACTGAAGCTTTCTTT
>.|TRBV20-1|TRBJ2-6|TRBD1
CSAYDRAGANVLTF
TGCAGTGCCTATGACAGGGCTGGGGCCAACGTCCTGACTTTC
>.|TRBV6-5|TRBJ1-2|.
CATQLIGTNLDGYTF
TGTGCCACCCAGTTGATAGGGACAAACTTAGATGGCTACACCTTC
>few|TRBV10-3|TRBJ1-2|TRBD1
CAINQRTGGDGGYTF
TGTGCCATCAACCAACGGACAGGCGGGGACGGCGGCTACACCTTC
>.|TRBV4-1|TRBJ2-5|.
CASSQEGAGVGETQYF
TGCGCCAGCAGCCAAGAAGGGGCAGGCGTAGGAGAGACCCAGTACTTC
>.|TRBV6-1|TRBJ2-1|TRBD2
CASSDTIAGGSQFF
TGTGCCAGCAGTGATACTATAGCGGGAGGGTCGCAGTTCTTC
>.|TRBV10-3|TRBJ2-7|TRBD2
CAISEVTSGITYNEQYF
TGTGCCATCAGTGAGGTAACTAGCGGGATTACCTACAATGAGCAGTACTTC
>.|TRBV6-2/TRBV6-3|TRBJ1-5|TRBD1
CASLEGQENSNQPQHF
TGTGCCAGCCTCGAAGGACAGGAAAATAGCAATCAGCCCCAGCATTTT
>.|TRBV10-3|TRBJ2-7|.
CAISDDSDEQYF
TGTGCCATCAGTGACGACAGCGACGAGCAGTACTTC
>.|TRBV6-1|TRBJ1-5|.
CASKGDGNNQPQHF
TGTGCCAGCAAAGGGGACGGAAACAATCAGCCCCAGCATTTT
>.|TRBV2|TRBJ2-7|TRBD2
CASVFTSVGSDEQYF
TGTGCCAGCGTCTTCACTAGCGTAGGTAGCGATGAGCAGTACTTC
>.|TRBV12-3/TRBV12-4|TRBJ2-1|.
CASSSHRPHVENEQFF
TGTGCCAGCAGTTCCCACAGGCCCCACGTAGAGAATGAGCAGTTCTTC
>few|TRBV5-5|TRBJ2-1|TRBD1
CASSVKQGDEQFF
TGTGCCAGCAGCGTTAAACAGGGGGATGAGCAGTTCTTC
>.|TRBV7-9|TRBJ1-2|.
CASSLEWLENGYTF
TGTGCCAGCAGCTTAGAATGGTTGGAAAACGGCTACACCTTC
>.|TRBV12-3/TRBV12-4|TRBJ1-5|.
CASRLTGSEDQPQHF
TGTGCCAGCCGCCTTACAGGGTCAGAGGATCAGCCCCAGCATTTT
>.|TRBV12-3/TRBV12-4|TRBJ2-5|TRBD2
CASSLSPGDSGGLETQYF
TGTGCCAGCAGTTTATCACCAGGGGATAGCGGGGGGTTGGAGACCCAGTACTTC
>.|TRBV12-3/TRBV12-4|TRBJ1-2|.
CASSFTRNPGGLYGYTF
TGTGCCAGCAGTTTTACCCGAAACCCGGGGGGCCTCTATGGCTACACCTTC
>.|TRBV12-3/TRBV12-4|TRBJ2-5|.
CASSILQGTQYF
TGTGCCAGCAGTATCCTCCAGGGGACCCAGTACTTC
>few|TRBV9|TRBJ2-7|TRBD2
CASSALAGADYEQYF
TGTGCCAGCAGCGCACTAGCGGGGGCCGACTACGAGCAGTACTTC
>.|TRBV20-1|TRBJ1-5|TRBD1
CSAPQGPNQPQHF
TGCAGTGCCCCACAGGGGCCCAATCAGCCCCAGCATTTT
>few|TRBV7-2|TRBJ2-7|TRBD2
CASSLARLAGLYEQYF
TGTGCCAGCAGCTTAGCGAGGCTAGCGGGACTCTACGAGCAGTACTTC
>few|TRBV7-9|TRBJ2-7|.
CASSLARFSYEQYF
TGTGCCAGCAGCTTAGCCAGGTTCTCCTACGAGCAGTACTTC
>.|TRBV3-1|TRBJ2-3|.
CASSRSVGLFTDTQYF
TGTGCCAGCAGTCGATCAGTGGGACTTTTCACAGATACGCAGTATTTT
>.|TRBV16|TRBJ2-1|.
CASSQSASLSYNEQFF
TGTGCCAGCAGCCAATCGGCTTCCCTCTCCTACAATGAGCAGTTCTTC
>.|TRBV11-2|TRBJ1-2|TRBD1
CASSPEGANRLYGYTF
TGTGCCAGCAGCCCCGAGGGGGCCAACAGGCTCTATGGCTACACCTTC
>.|TRBV12-3/TRBV12-4|TRBJ2-1|TRBD2
CASSAALAVSSYNEQFF
TGTGCCAGCAGTGCCGCCCTAGCGGTGAGCTCCTACAATGAGCAGTTCTTC
>.|TRBV7-2|TRBJ2-4|TRBD2
CASSIAGVAKNIQYF
TGTGCCAGCAGTATCGCGGGAGTAGCCAAAAACATTCAGTACTTC
>.|TRBV6-5|TRBJ2-7|.
CASSPPWSSYEQYF
TGTGCCAGCAGTCCTCCCTGGAGCTCCTACGAGCAGTACTTC
>.|TRBV11-2|TRBJ2-1|.
CAYRRGGPSGNEQFF
TGTGCCTACAGGAGGGGTGGGCCTTCGGGCAATGAGCAGTTCTTC
>.|TRBV2|TRBJ1-2|.
CASSEPRTEKYGYTF
TGTGCCAGCAGTGAACCCCGGACAGAGAAGTATGGCTACACCTTC
>.|TRBV4-1|TRBJ2-7|TRBD1
CASSQAQTGRGYEQYF
TGCGCCAGCAGCCAAGCCCAGACAGGGCGTGGGTACGAGCAGTACTTC
>.|TRBV15|TRBJ1-2|.
CATSWPQGEGYTF
TGTGCCACTTCATGGCCACAGGGAGAAGGCTACACCTTC
>.|TRBV2|TRBJ2-1|TRBD1
CASIQQGYMQSF
TGTGCCAGCATTCAACAGGGGTACATGCAGTCCTTC
>few|TRBV20-1|TRBJ2-1|.
CSAQPGPNEQFF
TGCAGTGCTCAGCCGGGGCCCAATGAGCAGTTCTTC